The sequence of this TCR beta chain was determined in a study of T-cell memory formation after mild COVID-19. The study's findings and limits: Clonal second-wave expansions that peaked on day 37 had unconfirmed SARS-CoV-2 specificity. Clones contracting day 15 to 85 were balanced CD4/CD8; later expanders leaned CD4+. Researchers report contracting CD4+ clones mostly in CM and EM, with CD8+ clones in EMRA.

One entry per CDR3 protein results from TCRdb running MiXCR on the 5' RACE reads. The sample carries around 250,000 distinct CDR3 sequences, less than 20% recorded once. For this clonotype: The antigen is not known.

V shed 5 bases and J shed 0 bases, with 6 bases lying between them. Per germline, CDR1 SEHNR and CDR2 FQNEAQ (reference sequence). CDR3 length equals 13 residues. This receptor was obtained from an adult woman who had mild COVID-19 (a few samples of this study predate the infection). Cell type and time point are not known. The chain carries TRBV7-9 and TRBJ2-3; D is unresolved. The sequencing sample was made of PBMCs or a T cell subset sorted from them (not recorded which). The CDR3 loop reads CASSVHSTDTQYF. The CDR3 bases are TGTGCCAGCAGCGTCCACAGCACAGATACGCAGTATTTT.